This T cell receptor (beta chain) was sequenced in a study of blood T cell repertoires in COVID-19. Overall study context: Samples representing acute and convalescent COVID-19 were sourced from the United States, Italy and Spain.

This study enrolled people aged about 18 to 95 from about 26 US geographic areas. CDR1 MGHRA and CDR2 YSYEKL come from the germline V gene. The CDR3 extends over 15 amino acids. V lost 0 bases, J lost 8 bases, and 13 bases lay in between. The repertoire was sequenced with immunoSEQ multiplex PCR; TCRdb's copy has only in-frame clones and lacks some. The sample includes over 350,000 clones, approximately 90% of them seen just once. Sequenced: PBMCs or T cells enriched from blood (not recorded which). J is TRBJ1-4 and V is TRBV4-1; TRBD1 is a possible D gene (6 bases). This clonotype was obtained from a woman in her 30s with acute COVID-19. This chain's CDR3 is CASSQERGYREKLFF. In DNA form, the CDR3 reads TGCGCCAGCAGCCAAGAAAGGGGGTATCGGGAAAAACTGTTTTTT.